Following are 11 T cell receptor beta chains from one sample sequenced in a study of response to subunit inactivated influenza vaccine. Each CDR3 protein is one row after TCRdb ran MiXCR on the RT-PCR reads. The sample has around 790,000 distinct CDR3 sequences, 21% seen once. Source: PBMCs from blood, taken 5 to 6 days after vaccination. Source of these receptors: a man aged 50 to 59 who received an inactivated influenza vaccine.

The gene calls are TRBV28 and TRBJ1-6; the D gene is possibly TRBD1 (6 bases). V was trimmed by 5 bases and J by 7 bases, leaving 12 bases between them. The germline V gene encodes CDR1 MDHEN and CDR2 SYDVKM. The CDR3 length is 14 residues. The CDR3 region has the DNA TGTGCCAGCAGTACCGGGACACCGAATTCACCCCTCCACTTT. This sequence encodes CASSTGTPNSPLHF.

The chain carries TRBV12-3 or TRBV12-4 and TRBJ2-7; 7 bases map to TRBD2. Trimming at V came to 6 bases and at J to 3 bases, leaving 8 bases not matched to a gene. This CDR3 comprises 14 residues. The CDR3 nucleotides read TGTGCCAGCAGCAACCTAGCGGTACACTACGAGCAGTACTTC. This gives the protein CASSNLAVHYEQYF.

V and J are TRBV29-1 and TRBJ2-7; 10 bases match TRBD2. There are 15 residues in the CDR3. Trimming at V came to 2 bases and at J to 6 bases, leaving 10 bases not matched to a gene. Germline V gene lookup returns CDR1 SQVTM and CDR2 ANQGSEA. The CDR3 nucleotides read TGCAGCGTTGAATATCGGAGCGGGGGGGCTGGCGAGCAGTACTTC. Protein product: CSVEYRSGGAGEQYF.

This chain joins TRBV7-2 and TRBJ2-3; D is unresolved. Per germline, CDR1 SGHTA and CDR2 FQGNSA. CDR3 length: 14 residues. The germline V and J ends were trimmed by 3 bases and 4 bases, with 11 bases remaining between them. This CDR3 is CASSFPGTPDTQYF. DNA of the CDR3: TGTGCCAGCAGCTTCCCTGGAACGCCAGATACGCAGTATTTT.

The chain combines TRBV20-1 with TRBJ2-7; TRBD2 aligns across 13 bases. The CDR3 covers 14 residues. J was trimmed by 4 bases and V by 6 bases; bases with no gene match: 6. The germline gives CDR1 DFQATT, CDR2 SNEGSKA (reference sequence). The CDR3 region has the DNA TGCAGTGCAGGATTACTAGCGGGAGGGTACGAGCAGTACTTC. This sequence encodes CSAGLLAGGYEQYF.

The chain joins TRBV28 to TRBJ2-7; 8 bases are a match to TRBD2. CDR1 is MDHEN and CDR2 is SYDVKM in the germline V gene. There are 13 residues in the CDR3. V was clipped by 6 bases and J by 4 bases; unmatched bases: 5. The CDR3 nucleotides are TGTGCCAGCAGCGCTCCGGGAGGGTACGAGCAGTACTTC. Translation gives CASSAPGGYEQYF.

The rearrangement links TRBV29-1 to TRBJ2-7; 8 nucleotides line up with TRBD1. Germline-derived CDR1 and CDR2 are SQVTM and ANQGSEA. The CDR3 has 15 residues. V dropped 6 bases and J dropped 0; count of bases not matched to a gene: 10. In DNA, the CDR3 is TGCAGCGTGGAGACAGGGGCCCTTGACTCCTACGAGCAGTACTTC. This encodes CSVETGALDSYEQYF.

In its sample, this clonotype was seen a few times. This chain joins TRBV7-9 and TRBJ2-1, with D perhaps matching TRBD2 (7 bases). Germline CDR1 and CDR2: SEHNR and FQNEAQ (reference sequence). The CDR3 has 15 residues. V lost 3 bases, J lost 6 bases, and 15 bases lay in between. The CDR3 bases are TGTGCCAGCAGCTTTGTCAGGGGAGGGGTCAATGAGCAGTTCTTC. It is translated as CASSFVRGGVNEQFF.

There are many counts of this clonotype. J is TRBJ2-3 and V is TRBV5-1, with TRBD2 identical over 8 bases. V shed 8 bases, J shed 9 bases, and the junction held 8 bases outside the gene matches. The CDR3 covers 12 residues. Germline V lookup: CDR1 SGHRS, CDR2 YFSETQ. The CDR3 spells CASSSGIETQYF. The CDR3 DNA reads as TGCGCCAGTAGTAGCGGGATTGAGACGCAGTATTTT.

The genes are TRBV18 and TRBJ1-5; no clear D. V was clipped by 6 bases and J by 9 bases, with 15 bases between them. CDR3 length: 13 amino acids. Germline V lookup: CDR1 KGHSH, CDR2 LQKENI. The CDR3 protein is CASSPGESRPQHF. DNA for the CDR3: TGTGCCAGCTCCCCCGGGGAGTCGCGGCCCCAGCATTTT. Variable domain in full (rest from reference TRBV18 and TRBJ1-5): NAGVMQNPRHLVRRRGQEARLRCSPMKGHSHVYWYRQLPEEGLKFMVYLQKENIIDESGMPKERFSAEFPKEGPSILRIQQVVRGDSAAYFCASSPGESRPQHFGDGTRLSIL.

The J gene is TRBJ2-7, the V gene TRBV11-1; 10 bases map to TRBD1. Trimming removed 5 bases from V and 5 bases from J; junction bases left unmatched: 12. Germline V gene data show CDR1 as SGHAT and CDR2 as FQDESV (reference sequence). This CDR3 has 16 amino acids. The CDR3: CASSPRPRTGGNEQYF. CDR3 sequence (DNA): TGTGCCAGCAGCCCCCGACCCAGGACAGGGGGAAACGAGCAGTACTTC.